A selection of T cell receptor beta chains follows, all from one sample in a study of shared clonotypes between healthy human individuals. Here immunoSEQ multiplex PCR was the method, and the copy in TCRdb shows in-frame clones only, minus some. The data contain over a million clones, approximately 98% of them singletons. Sequencing used naive CD4+ T cells sorted from blood. These TCRs come from a man younger than 45 in good health. The CDR3 runs from the conserved cysteine through the conserved F or W. The order of the fields is V gene, CDR3 protein.

TRBV10-2 | CASYRSSGAAGEQYF
TRBV11-2 | CASSPFQGLAGAEGYEQFF
TRBV28 | CASSLQGQWYTF
TRBV9 | CASSSTGSGNTIYF
TRBV19 | CASSPTSHRSYEQYF
TRBV4-1 | CASSQTPGLAGEQYF
TRBV7-2 | CASRLAGSYEQYF
TRBV5-5 | CASSLRTSGRVYNEQFF
TRBV6-4 | CASWGDHKTNEQYF
TRBV11-2 | CASSLGTRNVYEQYF
TRBV18 | CASSPRSGGVNYEQYF
TRBV5-1 | CASSSTLWREPRSGANVLTF
TRBV7-8 | CASSLGVAGGHNEQFF
TRBV7-2 | CASSTGGASGELFF
TRBV5-5 | CASSTGLAGGETQYF
TRBV7-2 | CASSLRLGQGLLYEQYF
TRBV28 | CASSFGQGWEKLFF
TRBV5-1 | CASSLVSGENNEQFF
TRBV19 | CACSRVGRGGELFF
TRBV28 | CASSTPGHYGYTF
TRBV2 | CASSETSGLNEQFF
TRBV5-4 | CASSLEAGDAYEQYF
TRBV5-4 | CASSLWGGFTQETQYF
TRBV27 | CASTQAGANVLTF
TRBV29-1 | CSVDSDRPPYEQYF
TRBV6-6 | CASTGTGDTEAFF
TRBV11-3 | CASSRGQGDGYTF
TRBV4-2 | CASSPTSWGFNEQFF
TRBV11-3 | CASSAPGQGNLELFF
TRBV10-3 | CAISESKGSYGYTF
TRBV28 | CASSSAARERDEQFF
TRBV18 | CASSPNQGQPQHF
TRBV5-8 | CASSLTRGIRDTGELFF
TRBV4-1 | CASSQGTGFNQPQHF
TRBV9 | CASSVAVGGGANVLTF
TRBV5-4 | CASSLVSRGSYEQYF
TRBV28 | CASRPGTGTAGGISYEQYF
TRBV29-1 | CSVDRASNEQYF
TRBV6-1 | CASNDFGANVLTF
TRBV5-8 | CAKDRMGLYAGELFF
TRBV6-4 | CASSVKRNTEAFF
TRBV29-1 | CSVPNPRDRVVSTEAFF
TRBV28 | CASSSRRRTDTQYF
TRBV29-1 | CSVIRQGKETQYF
TRBV11-2 | CASSRLTLAGGPHEQYF
TRBV28 | CASSSTATPEKLFF
TRBV6-6 | CASRGGYNEQFF
TRBV30 | CAWTATGETQYF
TRBV6-5 | CASSYSGLMGDEKLFF
TRBV5-6 | CASRTGTPLNTGELFF
TRBV7-3 | CASSSRQGINYGYTF
TRBV7-6 | CASSPVVAGNYGYTF
TRBV18 | CASSHQLDSPDNEQFF
TRBV20-1 | CSARWAWEQYF